This T cell receptor (beta chain) was identified during a study of T cell responses to AZD1222 COVID-19 vaccine. Findings of the study overall: The study reported that nearly half of spike-specific TCRs target unmutated variant regions. There were mostly white British donors and more females than males, and clonal diversity was possibly underestimated.

As concerns this clone: Its target is not known.

Analysis merged second doses at about 4 or about 12 weeks. Sequencing used immunoSEQ multiplex PCR; TCRdb keeps in-frame clones, though not all of them. The repertoire holds some 200,000 clones, with about nine tenths as singletons. Germline V gives CDR1 SEHNR, CDR2 FQNEAQ (reference sequence). The V and J ends lost 3 bases and 6 bases, in that order; junction bases with no gene match: 10. The CDR3 is made up of 16 amino acids. Sequencing used peripheral blood, obtained 28 days after the second AZD1222 dose. The receptor comes from an adult who received the AZD1222 COVID-19 vaccine. This sequence joins TRBV7-9 and TRBJ2-2, with TRBD2 matching 7 bases. Written as DNA, the CDR3 is TGTGCCAGCAGCTTTTTTCGGACTAGGGAGCCCGGGGAGCTGTTTTTT. Translation: CASSFFRTREPGELFF. The whole variable domain, remainder taken from reference TRBV7-9 and TRBJ2-2, is DTGVSQNPRHKITKRGQNVTFRCDPISEHNRLYWYRQTLGQGPEFLTYFQNEAQLEKSRLLSDRFSAERPKGSFSTLEIQRTEQGDSAMYLCASSFFRTREPGELFFGEGSRLTVL.